These 26 T cell receptor beta chains share one sample of origin, sequenced in a study of Ad26.COV2.S vaccination and SARS-CoV-2 variants. Only in-frame clones appear in the TCRdb table, and some are missing; sequencing was by immunoSEQ multiplex PCR. This sample has over 400,000 clones, with about 90% found just once. Indicated treatment: 15 to 20 received Ad26.COV2.S at low or high dose, single or two shots; several received placebo; per-sample allocation not given. At day 63 after the first vaccine or placebo injection, samples were drawn. The input for sequencing was peripheral blood, taken in a trial of Ad26.COV2.S vaccine versus placebo. The receptors here all came from a person between 18 and 60 years old who received the Ad26.COV2.S COVID-19 vaccine or a placebo.

The chain has TRBV7-9 and TRBJ2-4; 8 bases fit TRBD1. CDR1 is SEHNR, CDR2 FQNEAQ, per germline (reference sequence). The CDR3 length is 15 residues. The ends lost 0 bases at V and 9 bases at J; junction bases unmatched: 7. CDR3 sequence (DNA): TGTGCCAGCAGCTTAGCAAGGACAGGGCAGGGCATTCAGTACTTC. It yields the protein CASSLARTGQGIQYF.

The rearrangement joins TRBV27 to TRBJ1-2; 8 nucleotides align to TRBD1. From germline, CDR1 is MNHEY and CDR2 SMNVEV (reference sequence). J was trimmed by 7 bases and V by 5 bases; bases with no gene match: 12. CDR3 length equals 15 residues. CDR3 coding DNA: TGTGCCAGCAGTCCCCAGCCGACAGGGGTCGGTGGCTACACCTTC. This encodes CASSPQPTGVGGYTF.

The chain uses TRBV30 and TRBJ1-3, with no clear D. This CDR3 has 14 residues. Germline loops: CDR1 GTSNPN, CDR2 SVGIG (reference sequence). V was pared by 4 bases and J by 1 base, with 11 bases between. CDR3 amino acids: CAWNTRGSGNTIYF. DNA of the CDR3: TGTGCCTGGAACACCCGGGGATCTGGAAACACCATATATTTT.

The chain uses TRBV4-3 and TRBJ1-1; maybe TRBD1 (5 bases). V lost 0 bases to trimming and J lost 2 bases, with 13 bases between them. This CDR3 is built from 16 residues. Germline values: CDR1 LGHNA, CDR2 YSLEER. Written as DNA, the CDR3 is TGCGCCAGCAGCCAAGATCGGGGGATGTCCAACACTGAAGCTTTCTTT. This codes for CASSQDRGMSNTEAFF.

A few counts support this clone. Here the CDR3 DNA reads TGCGCCAGCAGTGAGTCTGAGGGGCTTAGCACAGATACGCAGTATTTT. Amino acids: CASSESEGLSTDTQYF. The chain combines TRBV10-1 with TRBJ2-3; either TRBD1 or TRBD2 may supply D (5 bases each). Trimming removed 0 bases from V and 0 bases from J, with 10 bases in between. CDR3 length: 16 residues. Looked up from germline, CDR1 is WNHNN and CDR2 is SYGVQD (reference sequence).

The J gene is TRBJ2-7, the V gene TRBV9, with 9 bases that match TRBD2. From germline, CDR1 is SGDLS and CDR2 YYNGEE. CDR3 length: 14 residues. J lost 3 bases, V lost 6 bases, and 7 bases had no gene match. CDR3 DNA: TGTGCCAGCAACGGGGGACTAGCTAACTACGAGCAGTACTTC. Its protein product is CASNGGLANYEQYF.

The CDR3 nucleotides read TGTGCCAGCAGGCGACTCTCTTTATTTACCGGGGAGCTGTTTTTT. It is translated as CASRRLSLFTGELFF. The V gene is TRBV7-8, the J gene TRBJ2-2, with unresolved D. The CDR3 extends over 15 amino acids. With 6 bases removed from V and 5 bases from J, the gap between germline ends came to 16 bases. Germline V gene sequence: CDR1 SGHVS, CDR2 FQNEAQ. The complete variable domain, with remaining parts taken from reference TRBV7-8 and TRBJ2-2, reads GAGVSQSPRYKVAKRGQDVALRCDPISGHVSLFWYQQALGQGPEFLTYFQNEAQLDKSGLPSDRFFAERPEGSVSTLKIQRTQQEDSAVYLCASRRLSLFTGELFFGEGSRLTVL.

The gene calls are TRBV7-8 and TRBJ1-2, with 9 bases that match TRBD1. Germline values: CDR1 SGHVS, CDR2 FQNEAQ. Germline trimming cut 4 bases from V and 7 bases from J; bases unmatched to any gene: 13. The CDR3 consists of 16 residues. As DNA, the CDR3 is TGTGCCAGCAGCTCCAACAGGGGGCGAGGACTGTTTGGCTACACCTTC. It encodes CASSSNRGRGLFGYTF.

This rearrangement joins TRBV10-2 to TRBJ1-2; TRBD1 is a possible D gene (5 bases). Deletions cut 6 bases from V and 0 bases from J, with 11 bases between. The germline V gene has CDR1 WSHSY and CDR2 SAAADI. This CDR3 comprises 14 residues. The CDR3 region is CASSAGRTNYGYTF. DNA for the CDR3: TGCGCCAGCAGCGCGGGGCGAACTAACTATGGCTACACCTTC.

The CDR3 spells CASSVGLRGTQYF. CDR3 DNA: TGTGCCAGCAGCGTAGGACTTAGAGGGACCCAGTACTTC. The chain uses TRBV9 and TRBJ2-5, with D unclear. With 0 bases removed from V and 7 bases from J, the gap between germline ends came to 10 bases. CDR1 is SGDLS, CDR2 YYNGEE, per germline. The CDR3 totals 13 residues.

This chain links TRBV4-3 with TRBJ2-7; D perhaps matches TRBD1 (5 bases). The CDR3 has 15 amino acids. Trimming removed 4 bases at V and 2 bases at J, with 15 bases between. Germline lookup yields CDR1 LGHNA and CDR2 YSLEER. The CDR3 loop reads CASSRGSDNTYEQYF. CDR3 in DNA: TGCGCCAGCAGCCGGGGCTCGGACAATACCTACGAGCAGTACTTC.

The chain is built from TRBV6-2 or TRBV6-3 and TRBJ2-5; possible D gene TRBD2, 7 bases. There are 16 residues in the CDR3. V was cut by 2 bases and J by 5 bases, with 18 bases left in between. Per the germline V gene, CDR1 is MNHEY and CDR2 is SVGEGT. The CDR3 sequence: CASSYPDGGREETQYF. DNA of the CDR3: TGTGCCAGCAGTTACCCTGACGGGGGGCGTGAGGAGACCCAGTACTTC.

The chain carries TRBV19 and TRBJ1-5, with D possibly being TRBD1 (6 bases). V was trimmed by 10 bases and J by 2 bases, leaving 15 bases between them. This CDR3 spans 14 amino acids. In germline, CDR1 is LNHDA, CDR2 SQIVND (reference sequence). The CDR3 region is CATHLAGGNQPQHF. The CDR3 bases are TGTGCCACCCATTTAGCAGGGGGCAATCAGCCCCAGCATTTT.

V is TRBV7-2 and J is TRBJ1-2; 9 bases match TRBD1. V trimming: 5 bases; J trimming: 2 bases; junction bases outside the gene matches: 9. Looked up from germline, CDR1 is SGHTA and CDR2 is FQGNSA. The CDR3 has 16 residues. The CDR3 loop reads CASSAGTGQLNYGYTF. The DNA of the CDR3 is TGTGCCAGCAGCGCCGGGACAGGGCAATTAAACTATGGCTACACCTTC.

This clone has a handful of counts. The chain links TRBV5-1 to TRBJ1-2; D remains ambiguous. Germline loops: CDR1 SGHRS, CDR2 YFSETQ. V lost 4 bases and J lost 4, with 14 bases in between. This CDR3 region has 14 residues. The CDR3 protein is CASSRHDRVYGYTF. CDR3 nucleotide sequence: TGCGCCAGCAGCCGCCATGACCGAGTCTATGGCTACACCTTC.

This clone was observed a single time. V and J are TRBV9 and TRBJ1-4; 7 nucleotides align to TRBD1. The germline V gene has CDR1 SGDLS and CDR2 YYNGEE. Germline trimming cut 4 bases from V and 8 bases from J; bases unmatched to any gene: 11. This CDR3 contains 15 residues. For the CDR3, the DNA is TGTGCCAGCAGCCCATTACAAGGGGGCGGAGAAAAACTGTTTTTT. Protein: CASSPLQGGGEKLFF.

The chain couples TRBV4-1 to TRBJ1-1; D remains ambiguous. V lost 1 base and J 1 base, leaving 10 bases between the germline ends. This CDR3 has 15 residues. Germline V CDR1 and CDR2: MGHRA, YSYEKL. CDR3 in DNA: TGCGCCAGCAGCCAAGCACCCCTCCCGAACACTGAAGCTTTCTTT. Amino acids: CASSQAPLPNTEAFF.

The genes are TRBV4-3 and TRBJ2-7; TRBD1 is a possible D gene (5 bases). V was cut by 4 bases and J by 2 bases, with 12 bases left in between. The CDR3 is 14 amino acids. CDR1 is LGHNA and CDR2 is YSLEER in the germline V gene. The CDR3 here is CASSPSRQTYEQYF. For the CDR3, the DNA is TGCGCCAGCAGCCCTTCAAGACAGACCTACGAGCAGTACTTC.

This clone was detected only once. The V call is TRBV15, the J call TRBJ2-7; a weak D match, TRBD1 (5 bases). The CDR3 extends over 12 amino acids. The germline V gene encodes CDR1 LNHNV and CDR2 YYDKDF (reference sequence). The V end was cut by 3 bases, the J end by 7 bases, with 10 bases between. CDR3 residues: CATSRSQGEQYF. The CDR3 DNA is TGTGCCACCAGCAGGAGCCAGGGTGAGCAGTACTTC.

The chain couples TRBV30 to TRBJ1-1; 9 bases are shared with TRBD1. The CDR3 spans 14 residues. The V and J ends lost 8 bases and 8 bases, in that order; junction bases with no gene match: 15. The germline gives CDR1 GTSNPN, CDR2 SVGIG (reference sequence). CDR3: CARNLVTGGQEAFF. CDR3 coding DNA: TGTGCCCGCAATCTCGTGACAGGGGGACAGGAAGCTTTCTTT.

The rearrangement uses TRBV11-3 and TRBJ2-3; possibly TRBD1 or TRBD2 for D (5 bases each). This CDR3 is built from 16 residues. Germline V gene sequence: CDR1 SGHNT, CDR2 YENEEA. Trimming removed 1 base from V and 2 bases from J, with 13 bases in between. The CDR3 loop reads CASSLGGPGATDTQYF. The CDR3 DNA follows: TGTGCCAGCAGCTTAGGGGGCCCCGGGGCCACAGATACGCAGTATTTT.

The chain recombines TRBV10-2 with TRBJ2-7; D is unclear. The V end was cut by 3 bases, the J end by 2 bases, with 8 bases between. CDR1 is WSHSY, CDR2 SAAADI, per germline. CDR3 size: 13 residues. The DNA for the CDR3 is TGCGCCAGCAGTGATACGAACCCCTACGAGCAGTACTTC. Translated, it gives CASSDTNPYEQYF.

J is TRBJ1-3 and V is TRBV5-1; TRBD1 might be the D (6 bases). This CDR3 region has 15 residues. Per the germline V gene, CDR1 is SGHRS and CDR2 is YFSETQ. Trimming pared 4 bases from V and 0 bases from J, leaving 11 bases between. The DNA of the CDR3 is TGCGCCAGCAGCAATGAGGGGGTCTCTGGAAACACCATATATTTT. This encodes CASSNEGVSGNTIYF.

About this clone: Other DNA sequences in this specimen translate into the identical CDR3. V and J are TRBV30 and TRBJ2-7; D gene unclear. The germline V gene encodes CDR1 GTSNPN and CDR2 SVGIG (reference sequence). The CDR3 totals 11 residues. V dropped 3 bases and J dropped 0 bases, with 3 bases sitting between them. The CDR3 bases are TGTGCCTGGAGCGACTCCTACGAGCAGTACTTC. Encoded protein: CAWSDSYEQYF.

The chain recombines TRBV4-1 with TRBJ1-5; perhaps TRBD1 as D (5 bases). The CDR3 extends over 15 amino acids. The V gene's germline CDR1 is MGHRA and CDR2 YSYEKL. The V and J ends lost 0 bases and 3 bases respectively, with 9 bases between them. The CDR3 reads CASSQDSGNNQPQHF. The CDR3 DNA reads as TGCGCCAGCAGCCAAGATTCAGGGAACAATCAGCCCCAGCATTTT.

V and J are TRBV7-9 and TRBJ2-1; D may be TRBD1 (6 bases). The CDR3 is 16 residues long. V lost 5 bases and J 2 bases, leaving 16 bases between the germline ends. Looked up from germline, CDR1 is SEHNR and CDR2 is FQNEAQ (reference sequence). The CDR3 DNA is TGTGCCAGCAGCCCAGAAAACAGGGTCCCCTACAATGAGCAGTTCTTC. Its protein is CASSPENRVPYNEQFF.